What follows are 4 T cell receptor beta chains derived from one specimen sequenced in a study of blood T cells in healthy people across ages. Then a second PCR, running about 6 to 11 cycles, was carried out with a sample-barcoded 5' primer and a J-beta primer mix. MiXCR, run by TCRdb on the 5' RACE reads, gives a single entry per CDR3 protein. The data hold about 1.1 million distinct CDR3 sequences, with 35% to 40% observed a single time. Sequencing was carried out using blood. The receptors come from a man aged 18 to 30 in good health.

In its sample, this clonotype was seen a few times. This chain uses TRBV20-1 with TRBJ2-6, with D unclear. Trimming pared 0 bases from V and 2 bases from J, leaving 11 bases between. The CDR3 covers 16 residues. Germline V CDR1 and CDR2: DFQATT, SNEGSKA (reference sequence). As DNA, the CDR3 is TGCAGTGCTAGAGATTCTGGGAAGGCTGGGGCCAACGTCCTGACTTTC. Its protein is CSARDSGKAGANVLTF.

V usage is TRBV2 and J usage is TRBJ2-1; a weak D match, TRBD1 (6 bases). V lost 3 bases to trimming and J lost 7 bases, with 16 bases between them. The germline V gene has CDR1 SNHLY and CDR2 FYNNEI. This CDR3 is 15 amino acids long. Written as DNA, the CDR3 is TGTGCCAGCAGTGAGTCGGCAGGGGAAGTGAATGAGCAGTTCTTC. The encoded protein is CASSESAGEVNEQFF.

The chain couples TRBV7-9 to TRBJ1-2, with 9 bases identical to TRBD1. The germline V gene has CDR1 SEHNR and CDR2 FQNEAQ (reference sequence). The CDR3 spans 17 residues. Trimming removed 5 bases from V and 10 bases from J; junction bases left unmatched: 20. The CDR3 loop is CASSPKDRGRTILAYTF. Written as DNA, the CDR3 is TGTGCCAGCAGCCCAAAGGACAGGGGAAGAACGATATTAGCCTACACCTTC. Filled out from reference TRBV7-9 and TRBJ1-2, the complete variable domain reads DTGVSQNPRHKITKRGQNVTFRCDPISEHNRLYWYRQTLGQGPEFLTYFQNEAQLEKSRLLSDRFSAERPKGSFSTLEIQRTEQGDSAMYLCASSPKDRGRTILAYTFGSGTRLTVV.

This clonotype was observed a handful of times. The CDR3 DNA reads TGCAGTGCTAGAGACCTAATCCGGGGGAACACTGAAGCTTTCTTT. Translation: CSARDLIRGNTEAFF. The V and J genes are TRBV20-1 and TRBJ1-1; D unresolved. Germline lookup yields CDR1 DFQATT and CDR2 SNEGSKA (reference sequence). The CDR3 covers 15 residues. Trimming cost V 0 bases and J 1 base, with 12 bases left between them.